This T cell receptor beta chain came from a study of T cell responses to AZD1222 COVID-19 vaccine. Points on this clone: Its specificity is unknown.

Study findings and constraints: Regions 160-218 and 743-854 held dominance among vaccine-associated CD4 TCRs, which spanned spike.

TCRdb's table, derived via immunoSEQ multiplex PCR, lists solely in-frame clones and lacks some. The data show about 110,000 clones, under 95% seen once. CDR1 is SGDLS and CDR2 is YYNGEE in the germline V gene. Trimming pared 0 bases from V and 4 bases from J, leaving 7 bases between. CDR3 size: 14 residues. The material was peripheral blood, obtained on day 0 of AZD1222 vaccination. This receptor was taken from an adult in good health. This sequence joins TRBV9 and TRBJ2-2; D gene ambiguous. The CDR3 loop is CASSVATSTGELFF. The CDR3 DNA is TGTGCCAGCAGCGTAGCTACGAGCACCGGGGAGCTGTTTTTT. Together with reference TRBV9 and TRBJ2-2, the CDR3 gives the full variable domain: DSGVTQTPKHLITATGQRVTLRCSPRSGDLSVYWYQQSLDQGLQFLIQYYNGEERAKGNILERFSAQQFPDLHSELNLSSLELGDSALYFCASSVATSTGELFFGEGSRLTVL.